This T cell receptor (beta chain) was captured in a study of OX40 agonist ivuxolimab in advanced cancers. Points from the study as a whole: At 0.1 to 3.0 mg/kg and by week 6, CD4+ and CD8+ T cells in the blood had expanded clonally. CD8+ T cells (on average) carried more expanded clones than CD4+ T cells.

Data came from immunoSEQ multiplex PCR; TCRdb stores just in-frame clones and leaves some out. Of approximately 94,000 clones detected, roughly 90% appear once; the ten largest clones hold approximately 0.55%. A remark on this clone: Its cognate antigen is unknown.

The TCR was taken from an adult with an advanced solid tumor such as melanoma, head and neck, liver or kidney cancer. Sample: CD4+ or CD8+ T cells sorted from blood, taken in a trial of the OX40 agonist ivuxolimab.

CDR3 in DNA: TGTGCCACCCGAGGGTGGGTAACTAGCGGGAGTTACGAGCAGTACTTC. Protein product: CATRGWVTSGSYEQYF. The chain employs TRBV7-9 and TRBJ2-7, with TRBD2 identical over 11 bases. The V and J ends lost 10 bases and 4 bases, in that order; junction bases with no gene match: 15. The CDR3 is made up of 16 amino acids. Germline V gene lookup returns CDR1 SEHNR and CDR2 FQNEAQ (reference sequence).